The table lists the clone carrying this T cell receptor (beta chain) with a few counts. The antigen is not known. Unique molecular identifiers were used in preparing the TCRbeta library. One entry per CDR3 protein results from TCRdb running MiXCR on the PCR reads. Of 600,000 or so distinct CDR3 sequences in the sample, 20% to 25% are singletons; the top ten hold 12% to 15%. The data derive from a study of T-cell reconstitution after alpha-beta-depleted transplantation in children. The CDR3 runs 14 residues. Germline CDR1 and CDR2: DFQATT and SNEGSKA (reference sequence). Trimming took 5 bases from V and 1 from J, leaving 15 bases between them. General observations from the study: Diversity of TCRbeta at day 60 was high in some patients, arising from surviving recipient T cells and thymic progenitors. Most T-cell counts and diversity one year after the transplant came from T cells that were newly produced. Alpha-beta T cells about two months after transplant reportedly derived from several hundred expanded graft clones.

The J gene is TRBJ2-7, the V gene TRBV20-1; perhaps TRBD1 as D (7 bases). This sample comprised PBMCs, mostly from graft donor cells, obtained 360 days after TCRalphabeta/CD19-depleted stem cell transplant. The clonotype originates from a boy in the first two years of life who had a stem cell transplant for acute myeloid leukemia, so the T cells may come from the graft donor. DNA of the CDR3: TGCAGTGCTCACTCCGGGGGACAGTCCTACGAGCAGTACTTC. It is translated as CSAHSGGQSYEQYF.